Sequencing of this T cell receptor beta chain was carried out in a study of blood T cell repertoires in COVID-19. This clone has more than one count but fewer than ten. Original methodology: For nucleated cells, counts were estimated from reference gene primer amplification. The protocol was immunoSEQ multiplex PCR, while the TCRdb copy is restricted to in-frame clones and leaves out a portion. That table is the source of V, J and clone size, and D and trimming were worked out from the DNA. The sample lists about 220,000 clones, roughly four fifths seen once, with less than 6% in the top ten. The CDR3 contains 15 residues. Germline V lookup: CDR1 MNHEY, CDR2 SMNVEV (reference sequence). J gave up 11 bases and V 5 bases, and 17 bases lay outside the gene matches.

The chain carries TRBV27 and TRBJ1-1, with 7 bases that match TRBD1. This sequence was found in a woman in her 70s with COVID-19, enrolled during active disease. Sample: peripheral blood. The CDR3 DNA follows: TGTGCCAGCAGTCCGAGGGGGCCAATGGGTGGGGCGGCTTTCTTT. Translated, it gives CASSPRGPMGGAAFF.